This T cell receptor (beta chain) is drawn from a study of regulatory T cells in long-lasting Graves disease. Worth noting for this clonotype: As yet, its antigen is unknown.

Researchers made TCR beta libraries by using iRepertoire HTBI primers and running Arm-PCR on CDR3 regions. TCRdb fed the multiplex PCR reads into MiXCR, producing one record per CDR3 protein. Found here are hundreds of thousands of distinct CDR3 sequences, roughly 15% of them singletons; the top ten hold about 18%. Time point of the sample: newly diagnosed GD, antithyroid drugs for less than 3 months. Following extraction of RNA from PBMCs, that RNA was used to make the TCR library. V lost 3 bases to trimming and J lost 2 bases, with 10 bases between them. The CDR3 runs to 14 residues. Germline CDR1 and CDR2: ENHRY and SYGVKD. The study, taken as a whole, reports: Public clonotype sharing was higher in persistent than newly diagnosed patients.

The same specimen was also included in a second study, on T cells in Graves' hyperthyroidism and ophthalmopathy. Turning to that study: The study used the HTBI primer set for a first-round RT-PCR of the TCR CDR3.

The starting material was peripheral blood mononuclear cells (PBMCs), obtained at new diagnosis, from a patient treated with antithyroid drugs. The sequence came from a woman between 25 and 40 years old with Graves disease. The V call is TRBV10-3, the J call TRBJ1-1; the D gene is possibly TRBD1 (6 bases). The CDR3 bases are TGTGCCATCAGTGATAGGGGGGCAAACACTGAAGCTTTCTTT. It is translated as CAISDRGANTEAFF.